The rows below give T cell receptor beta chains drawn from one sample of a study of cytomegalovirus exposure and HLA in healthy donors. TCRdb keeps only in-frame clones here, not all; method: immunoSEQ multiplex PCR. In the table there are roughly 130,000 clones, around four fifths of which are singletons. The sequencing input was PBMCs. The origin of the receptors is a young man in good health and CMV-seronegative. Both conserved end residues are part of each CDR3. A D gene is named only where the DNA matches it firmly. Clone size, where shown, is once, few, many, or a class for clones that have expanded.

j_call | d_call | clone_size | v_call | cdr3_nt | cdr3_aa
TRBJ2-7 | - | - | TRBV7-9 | TGTGCCAGCAGCTTAGCGGGAGGCGGCGAGCAGTACTTC | CASSLAGGGEQYF
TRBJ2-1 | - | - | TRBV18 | TGTGCCAGCTCACCAATCGGGAGCTCCTACAATGAGCAGTTCTTC | CASSPIGSSYNEQFF
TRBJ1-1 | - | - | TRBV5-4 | TGTGCCAGCAGCTCCCCCGAGACTGAAGCTTTCTTT | CASSSPETEAFF
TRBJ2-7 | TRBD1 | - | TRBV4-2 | TGTGCCAGCAGCCTAACCGACAGGGATAACGAGCAGTACTTC | CASSLTDRDNEQYF
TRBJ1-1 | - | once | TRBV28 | TGTGCCAGCAGTAACAGGGTTGAAGACACTGAAGCTTTCTTT | CASSNRVEDTEAFF
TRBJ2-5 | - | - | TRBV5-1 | TGCGCCAGCACCCCACAGGGCGCCGGAGAGACCCAGTACTTC | CASTPQGAGETQYF
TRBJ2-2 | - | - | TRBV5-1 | TGCGCCAGCAGCTTACCCCGGTCCCGGGGGAACACCGGGGAGCTGTTTTTT | CASSLPRSRGNTGELFF
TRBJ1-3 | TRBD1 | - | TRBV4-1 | TGCGCCAGCGGACCTGACAGGGTTAGGAACACCATATATTTT | CASGPDRVRNTIYF
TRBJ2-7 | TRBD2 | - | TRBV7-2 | TGTGCCAGCAGCTTATTTCGGCTAGCGGGAAATGAGCAGTACTTC | CASSLFRLAGNEQYF
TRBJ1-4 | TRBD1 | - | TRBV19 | TGTGCCAGTAGTACTTGGACAGGGGATCGCGAAAAACTGTTTTTT | CASSTWTGDREKLFF
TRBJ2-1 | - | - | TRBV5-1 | TGCGCCAGCAGCTCGGGGGGCGCCTATGAGCAGTTCTTC | CASSSGGAYEQFF
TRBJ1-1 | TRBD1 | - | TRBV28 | TGTGCCAGCAGGCCCACAGGGGGCACTGAAGCTTTCTTT | CASRPTGGTEAFF
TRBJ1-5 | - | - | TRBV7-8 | TGTGCCAGCAGCTTAGGTACAAATCAGCCCCAGCATTTT | CASSLGTNQPQHF
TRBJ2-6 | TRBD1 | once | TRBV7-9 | TGTGCCAGCAGCTTATTTGTCGGACAGGGATACTCTGGGGCCAACGTCCTGACTTTC | CASSLFVGQGYSGANVLTF
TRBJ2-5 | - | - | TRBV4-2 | TGTGCCAGCAGCCAAGATCCCAGTCCTCAAGAGACCCAGTACTTC | CASSQDPSPQETQYF
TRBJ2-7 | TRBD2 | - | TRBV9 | TGTGCCAGCAGCGTGGGACTAGCGGCCACCTACGAGCAGTACTTC | CASSVGLAATYEQYF
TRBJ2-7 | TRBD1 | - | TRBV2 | TGTGCCAGCAGTGAACAGGGGGCTGGGGAGCAGTACTTC | CASSEQGAGEQYF
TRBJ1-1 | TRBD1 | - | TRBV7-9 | TGTGCCAGCAGCCCAACGAACAGGGGGACTGAAGCTTTCTTT | CASSPTNRGTEAFF
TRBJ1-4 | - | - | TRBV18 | TGTGCCAGCTCGTCGATTAGAGGGGACAACTCGGAAAAACTGTTTTTT | CASSSIRGDNSEKLFF
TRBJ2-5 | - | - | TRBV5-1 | TGCGCCAGCAGCTTGGCCTGGTCAGTTCAAGAGACCCAGTACTTC | CASSLAWSVQETQYF
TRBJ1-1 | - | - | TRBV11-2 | TGTGCCAGCAGCCCTCTGACTGAAGCTTTCTTT | CASSPLTEAFF
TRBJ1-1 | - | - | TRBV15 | TGTGCCACCAGCAGTACAGATGAAATGAACACTGAAGCTTTCTTT | CATSSTDEMNTEAFF
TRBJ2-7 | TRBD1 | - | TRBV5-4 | TGTGCCAGCAGCTGGTCCGGGACAGGGTCCTACGAGCAGTACTTC | CASSWSGTGSYEQYF
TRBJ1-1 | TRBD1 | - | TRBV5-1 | TGCGCCAGCAGCTTGGTACCAGGGGGCACGGACACTGAAGCTTTCTTT | CASSLVPGGTDTEAFF
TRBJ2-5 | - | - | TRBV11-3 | TGTGCCAGCAGCTCTCGAGGGAAGCAAGAGACCCAGTACTTC | CASSSRGKQETQYF
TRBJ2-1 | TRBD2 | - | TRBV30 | TGTGCCTGGAGTCGAACTAGCGGCTACTACAATGAGCAGTTCTTC | CAWSRTSGYYNEQFF
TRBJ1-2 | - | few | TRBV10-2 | TGCGCCAGCAGAGAGGACAAGATCTATGGCTACACCTTC | CASREDKIYGYTF
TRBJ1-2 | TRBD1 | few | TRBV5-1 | TGCGCCAGCGCTACTGGGACAGGTGATGGCTACACCTTC | CASATGTGDGYTF
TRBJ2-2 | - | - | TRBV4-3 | TGCGCCAGCAGCCAAGATCCGGACAGCCACGGGGAGCTGTTTTTT | CASSQDPDSHGELFF
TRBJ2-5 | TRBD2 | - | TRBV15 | TGTGCCACCAGCAGAGAACGGGGAGGGCCCCAGTACTTC | CATSRERGGPQYF
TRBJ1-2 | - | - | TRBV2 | TGTGCCAGCAGGGAACTGGGACTTCGCGGCTACACCTTC | CASRELGLRGYTF
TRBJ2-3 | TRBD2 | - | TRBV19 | TGTGCCAGTAGTGACCGCGGGAGAGGGGATACGCAGTATTTT | CASSDRGRGDTQYF
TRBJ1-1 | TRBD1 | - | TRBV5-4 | TGTGCCAGCAGCCGACAGGGGGCGAGATCCACTGAAGCTTTCTTT | CASSRQGARSTEAFF
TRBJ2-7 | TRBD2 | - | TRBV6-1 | TGTGCCAGCAACAGGGAACTAGCGGGAACCTACGAGCAGTACTTC | CASNRELAGTYEQYF
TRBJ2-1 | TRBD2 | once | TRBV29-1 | TGCAGCGTTTCGAGCGGGAGCTCCTACAATGAGCAGTTCTTC | CSVSSGSSYNEQFF
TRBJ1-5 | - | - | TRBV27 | TGTGCCAGCAGTGGGCGGGGGCTTAATCAGCCCCAGCATTTT | CASSGRGLNQPQHF
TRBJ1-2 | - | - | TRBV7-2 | TGTGCCAGCAGCTTTCAGGCTTATGGCTACACCTTC | CASSFQAYGYTF
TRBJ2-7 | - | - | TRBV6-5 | TGTGCCAGCAGTTACTTTGAGGGTTCCTACGAGCAGTACTTC | CASSYFEGSYEQYF
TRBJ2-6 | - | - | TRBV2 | TGTGCCAGCAGTGACGAGGCTGGGGCCAACGTCCTGACTTTC | CASSDEAGANVLTF
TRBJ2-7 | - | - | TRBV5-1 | TGCGCCAGCAGCCGTCCCGGGACATCGTACGAGCAGTACTTC | CASSRPGTSYEQYF
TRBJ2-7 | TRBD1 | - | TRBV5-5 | TGTGCCAGCATCACCGGGACAGGTGGCCACGAGCAGTACTTC | CASITGTGGHEQYF
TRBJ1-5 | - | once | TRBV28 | TGTGCCAGCAGCTATAATCAGCCCCAGCATTTT | CASSYNQPQHF
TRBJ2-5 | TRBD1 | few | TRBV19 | TGTGCCAGTAGTATATTCGGACAGGGGCAAGAGACCCAGTACTTC | CASSIFGQGQETQYF
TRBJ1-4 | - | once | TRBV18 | TGTGCCAGCTCACTGATGGACAGCCTTGCAACTAATGAAAAACTGTTTTTT | CASSLMDSLATNEKLFF
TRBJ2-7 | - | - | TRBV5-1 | TGCGCCAGCAGCTTGGGGACAGATTCCTACGAGCAGTACTTC | CASSLGTDSYEQYF
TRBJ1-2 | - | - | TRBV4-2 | TGTGCCAGCAGCCGCGACCTCGGGGGGCTTGGCTACACCTTC | CASSRDLGGLGYTF
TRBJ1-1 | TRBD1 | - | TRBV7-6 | TGTGCCAGCAGTCCGGAGGGACAGATGAACACTGAAGCTTTCTTT | CASSPEGQMNTEAFF
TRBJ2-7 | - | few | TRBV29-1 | TGCAGCGTGATACAGGGCTACGAGCAGTACTTC | CSVIQGYEQYF